The entry below describes one TCR beta chain. Additional DNA sequences in this sample encode the identical CDR3. V dropped 2 bases and J dropped 4 bases, with 7 bases sitting between them. The CDR3 runs to 13 residues. The V gene's germline CDR1 is MNHEY and CDR2 SMNVEV (reference sequence). Each sorted subset replicate got 200 ng genomic DNA, roughly 30,000 genomes. The assay was immunoSEQ multiplex PCR, and TCRdb's table has in-frame clones only and misses some. Of hundreds of thousands of clones listed, roughly 98% are singletons. This specimen belongs to a study of shared clonotypes between healthy human individuals. CD8 cells classed as naive were CD45RO-negative and positively selected for CCR7, excluding terminally differentiated effector memory CD45RA+ cells.

Sequencing was performed on naive CD8+ T cells sorted from blood. This chain links TRBV27 with TRBJ2-3; maybe TRBD2 (5 bases). The clonotype comes from a man aged 25 to 40 in good health. CDR3 bases: TGTGCCAGCAGTTTAGTCGGGGCAGATACGCAGTATTTT. As protein: CASSLVGADTQYF.